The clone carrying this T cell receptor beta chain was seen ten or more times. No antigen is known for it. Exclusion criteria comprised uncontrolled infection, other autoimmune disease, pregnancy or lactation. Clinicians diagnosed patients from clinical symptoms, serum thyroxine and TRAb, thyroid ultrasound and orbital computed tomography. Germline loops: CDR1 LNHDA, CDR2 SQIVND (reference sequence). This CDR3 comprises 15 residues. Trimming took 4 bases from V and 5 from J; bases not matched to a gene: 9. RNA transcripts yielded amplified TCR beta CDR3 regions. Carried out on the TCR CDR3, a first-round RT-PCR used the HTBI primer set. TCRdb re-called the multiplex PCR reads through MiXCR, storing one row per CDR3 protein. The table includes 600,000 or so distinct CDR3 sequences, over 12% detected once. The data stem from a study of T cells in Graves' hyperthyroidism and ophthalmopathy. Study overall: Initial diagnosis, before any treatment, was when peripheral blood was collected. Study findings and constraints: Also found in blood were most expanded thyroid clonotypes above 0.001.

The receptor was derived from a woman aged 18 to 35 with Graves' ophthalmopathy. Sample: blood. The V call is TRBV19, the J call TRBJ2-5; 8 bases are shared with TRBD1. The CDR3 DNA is TGTGCCAGTAGTAAGGGCAGGGGGCATTTGGAGACCCAGTACTTC. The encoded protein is CASSKGRGHLETQYF.